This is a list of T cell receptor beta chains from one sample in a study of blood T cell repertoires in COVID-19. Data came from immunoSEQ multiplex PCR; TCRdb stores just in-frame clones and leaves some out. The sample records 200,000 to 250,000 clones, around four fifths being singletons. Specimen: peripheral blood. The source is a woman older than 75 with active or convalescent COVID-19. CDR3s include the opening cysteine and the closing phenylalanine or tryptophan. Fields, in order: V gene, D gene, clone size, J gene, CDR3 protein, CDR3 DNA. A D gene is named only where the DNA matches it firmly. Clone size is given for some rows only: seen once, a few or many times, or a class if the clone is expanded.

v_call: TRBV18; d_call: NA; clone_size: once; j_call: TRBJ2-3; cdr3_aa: CASSPAGGRTDTQYF; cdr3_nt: TGTGCCAGCTCACCAGCCGGGGGTCGCACAGATACGCAGTATTTT
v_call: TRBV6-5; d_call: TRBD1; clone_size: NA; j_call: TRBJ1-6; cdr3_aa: CASNTWDSLSPLHF; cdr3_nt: TGTGCCAGCAATACTTGGGACAGCCTTTCACCCCTCCACTTT
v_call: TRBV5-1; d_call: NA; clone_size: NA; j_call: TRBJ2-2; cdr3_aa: CASSLGAGKAGELFF; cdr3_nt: TGCGCCAGCAGCTTGGGGGCGGGGAAGGCCGGGGAGCTGTTTTTT
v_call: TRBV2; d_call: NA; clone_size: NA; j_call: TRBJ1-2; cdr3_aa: CASSDNRVDGYTF; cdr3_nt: TGTGCCAGCAGTGATAACAGGGTCGATGGCTACACCTTC
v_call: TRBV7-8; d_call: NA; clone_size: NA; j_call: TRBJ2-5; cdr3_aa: CASSLEPRRETQYF; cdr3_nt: TGTGCCAGCAGCTTAGAGCCCCGGCGGGAGACCCAGTACTTC
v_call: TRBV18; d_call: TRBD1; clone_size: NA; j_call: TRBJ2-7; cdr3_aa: CASSLQGQTTYEQYF; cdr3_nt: TGTGCCAGCTCACTACAGGGACAGACTACCTACGAGCAGTACTTC
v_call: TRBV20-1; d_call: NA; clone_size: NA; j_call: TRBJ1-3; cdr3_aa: CSARGGNTIYF; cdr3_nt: TGCAGTGCTAGAGGCGGGAACACCATATATTTT
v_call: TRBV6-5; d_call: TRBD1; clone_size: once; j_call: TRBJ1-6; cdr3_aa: CASNMDRVNSPLHF; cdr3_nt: TGTGCCAGCAATATGGACAGGGTCAATTCACCCCTCCACTTT
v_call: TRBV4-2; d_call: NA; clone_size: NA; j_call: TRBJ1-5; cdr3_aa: CASSQDGGSDQPQHF; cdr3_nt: TGTGCCAGCAGCCAAGATGGAGGGTCCGATCAGCCCCAGCATTTT
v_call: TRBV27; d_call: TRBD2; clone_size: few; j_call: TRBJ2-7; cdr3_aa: CASRLAGGTYEQYF; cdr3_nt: TGTGCCAGCAGATTAGCGGGCGGGACCTACGAGCAGTACTTC
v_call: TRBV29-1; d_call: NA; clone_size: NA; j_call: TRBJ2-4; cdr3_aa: CSAGQSENIQYF; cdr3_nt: TGCAGCGCAGGACAGTCTGAAAACATTCAGTACTTC
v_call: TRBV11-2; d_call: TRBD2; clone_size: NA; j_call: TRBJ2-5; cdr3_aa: CASSFRLGAGQETQYF; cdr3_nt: TGTGCCAGCAGCTTCCGCCTGGGAGCGGGACAAGAGACCCAGTACTTC
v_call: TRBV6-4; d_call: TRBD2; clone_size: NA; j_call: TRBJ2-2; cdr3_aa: CASSFSGLGSAGELFF; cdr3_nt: TGTGCCAGCAGTTTTTCGGGACTAGGGAGCGCCGGGGAGCTGTTTTTT
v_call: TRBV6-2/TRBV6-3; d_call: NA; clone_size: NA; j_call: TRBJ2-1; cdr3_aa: CASSAGKLSYNEQFF; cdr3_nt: TGTGCCAGCAGCGCAGGAAAGCTCTCCTACAATGAGCAGTTCTTC
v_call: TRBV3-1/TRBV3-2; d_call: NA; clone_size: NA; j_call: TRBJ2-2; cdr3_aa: CASSQWDTNTGELFF; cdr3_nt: TGTGCCAGCAGCCAATGGGACACAAACACCGGGGAGCTGTTTTTT
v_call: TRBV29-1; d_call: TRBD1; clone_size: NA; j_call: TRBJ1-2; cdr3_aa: CSVGDRGKYGYTF; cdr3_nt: TGCAGCGTTGGGGACAGGGGGAAGTATGGCTACACCTTC
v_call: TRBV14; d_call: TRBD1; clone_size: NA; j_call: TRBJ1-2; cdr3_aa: CASSQVSGGADGYTF; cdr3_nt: TGTGCCAGCAGCCAAGTGTCAGGGGGCGCGGATGGCTACACCTTC
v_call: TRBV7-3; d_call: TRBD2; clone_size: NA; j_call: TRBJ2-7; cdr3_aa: CASSRAGGPYEQYF; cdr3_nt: TGTGCCAGCAGCCGAGCGGGAGGGCCCTACGAGCAGTACTTC
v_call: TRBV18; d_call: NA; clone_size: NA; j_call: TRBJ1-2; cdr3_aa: CASSPEGHGYGYTF; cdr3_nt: TGTGCCAGCTCACCCGAGGGCCATGGCTATGGCTACACCTTC
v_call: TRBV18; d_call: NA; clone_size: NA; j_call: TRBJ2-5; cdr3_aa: CASSPRNSQETQYF; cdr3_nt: TGTGCCAGCTCACCACGGAACAGCCAAGAGACCCAGTACTTC
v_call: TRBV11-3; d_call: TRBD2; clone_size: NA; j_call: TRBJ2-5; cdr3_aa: CASSLVASGTGTQYF; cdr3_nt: TGTGCCAGCAGCTTAGTGGCTAGCGGAACGGGGACCCAGTACTTC
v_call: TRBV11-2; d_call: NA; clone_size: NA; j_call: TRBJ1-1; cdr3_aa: CASSLRGSTNTEAFF; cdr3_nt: TGTGCCAGCAGCTTAAGGGGGAGTACTAACACTGAAGCTTTCTTT
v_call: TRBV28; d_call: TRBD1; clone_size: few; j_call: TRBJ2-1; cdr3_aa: CASTKTGGYNEQFF; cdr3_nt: TGTGCCAGTACAAAGACAGGGGGATACAATGAGCAGTTCTTC
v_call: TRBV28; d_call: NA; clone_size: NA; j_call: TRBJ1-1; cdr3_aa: CASGGDTEAFF; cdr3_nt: TGTGCCAGCGGGGGGGACACTGAAGCTTTCTTT
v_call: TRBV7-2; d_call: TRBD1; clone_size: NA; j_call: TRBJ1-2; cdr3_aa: CASSPTGAYGYTF; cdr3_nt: TGTGCCAGCAGCCCCACAGGGGCCTATGGCTACACCTTC
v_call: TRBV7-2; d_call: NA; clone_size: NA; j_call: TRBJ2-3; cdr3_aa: CASSPDAPRQRTDTQYF; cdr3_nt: TGTGCCAGCAGCCCAGACGCTCCCAGACAGCGCACAGATACGCAGTATTTT
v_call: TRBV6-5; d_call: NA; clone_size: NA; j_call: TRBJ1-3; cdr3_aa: CASSYSRSAGNTIYF; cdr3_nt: TGTGCCAGCAGTTACTCGAGAAGTGCTGGAAACACCATATATTTT
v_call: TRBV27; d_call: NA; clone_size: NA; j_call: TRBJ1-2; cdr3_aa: CASSLRVDYGYTF; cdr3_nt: TGTGCCAGCAGTTTACGGGTGGACTATGGCTACACCTTC
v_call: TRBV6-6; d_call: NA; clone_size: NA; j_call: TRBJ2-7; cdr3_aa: CASQGTGSSYEQYF; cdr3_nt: TGTGCCAGCCAGGGTACAGGGAGCTCCTACGAGCAGTACTTC
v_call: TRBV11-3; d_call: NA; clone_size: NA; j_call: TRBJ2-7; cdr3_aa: CASSSGGSSYEQYF; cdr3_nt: TGTGCCAGCAGCTCTGGGGGCAGCTCCTACGAGCAGTACTTC
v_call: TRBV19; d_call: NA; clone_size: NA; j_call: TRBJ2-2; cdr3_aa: CASSIVPPSELFF; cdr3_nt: TGTGCCAGTAGTATAGTCCCCCCTTCGGAGCTGTTTTTT
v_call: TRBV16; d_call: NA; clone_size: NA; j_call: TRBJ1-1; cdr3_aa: CASSQVPGGNTEAFF; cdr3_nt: TGTGCCAGCAGCCAAGTTCCGGGAGGGAACACTGAAGCTTTCTTT
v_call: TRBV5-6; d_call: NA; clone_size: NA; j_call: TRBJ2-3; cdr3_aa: CASSLFHGQFTDTQYF; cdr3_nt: TGTGCCAGCAGCTTGTTTCACGGACAGTTCACAGATACGCAGTATTTT
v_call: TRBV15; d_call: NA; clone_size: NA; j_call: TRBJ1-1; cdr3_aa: CATSRDRSANTEAFF; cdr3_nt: TGTGCCACCAGCAGAGACAGGTCTGCGAACACTGAAGCTTTCTTT
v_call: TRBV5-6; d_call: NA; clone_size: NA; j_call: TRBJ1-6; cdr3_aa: CASSPGKEPGTNSPLHF; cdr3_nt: TGTGCCAGCAGTCCCGGGAAGGAGCCAGGTACTAATTCACCCCTCCACTTT
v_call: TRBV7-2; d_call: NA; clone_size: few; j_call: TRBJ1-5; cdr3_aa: CASSQGHRYNQPQHF; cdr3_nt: TGTGCCAGCAGCCAGGGACACAGATACAATCAGCCCCAGCATTTT
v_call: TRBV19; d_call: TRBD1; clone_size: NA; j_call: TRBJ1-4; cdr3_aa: CASSTQGQGWYEKLFF; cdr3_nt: TGTGCCAGTAGTACCCAGGGACAGGGGTGGTATGAAAAACTGTTTTTT
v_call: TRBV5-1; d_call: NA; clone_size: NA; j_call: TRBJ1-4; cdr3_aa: CASSSVIGEKLFF; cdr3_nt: TGCGCCAGCAGCTCGGTCATCGGGGAAAAACTGTTTTTT
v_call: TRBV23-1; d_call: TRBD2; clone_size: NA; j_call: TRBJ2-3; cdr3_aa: CASSPHGLAGDGDTQYF; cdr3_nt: TGCGCCAGCAGTCCCCACGGGCTAGCGGGGGATGGAGATACGCAGTATTTT
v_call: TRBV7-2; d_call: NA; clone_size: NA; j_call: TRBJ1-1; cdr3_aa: CASSLMREAFF; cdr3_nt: TGTGCCAGCAGCTTAATGCGGGAAGCTTTCTTT
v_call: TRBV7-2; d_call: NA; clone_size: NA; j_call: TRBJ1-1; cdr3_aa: CASSRQTGLGMSEAFF; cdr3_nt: TGTGCCAGCAGCAGACAGACAGGTTTGGGGATGAGTGAAGCTTTCTTT
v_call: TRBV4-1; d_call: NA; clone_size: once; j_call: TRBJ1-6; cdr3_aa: CASSQDQRFTYNSPLHF; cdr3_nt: TGCGCCAGCAGCCAAGATCAGAGGTTCACCTATAATTCACCCCTCCACTTT
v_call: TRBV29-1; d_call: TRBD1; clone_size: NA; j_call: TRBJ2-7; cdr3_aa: CSVEAPTGGEYEQYF; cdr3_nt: TGCAGCGTTGAAGCACCGACAGGGGGGGAATACGAGCAGTACTTC
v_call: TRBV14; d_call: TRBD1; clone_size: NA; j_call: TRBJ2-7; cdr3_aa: CASSQLDRWYEQYF; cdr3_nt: TGTGCCAGCAGCCAACTGGACAGGTGGTACGAGCAGTACTTC
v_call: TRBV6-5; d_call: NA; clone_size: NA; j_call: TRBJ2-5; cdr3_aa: CANRLIGGGETQYF; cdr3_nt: TGTGCCAACCGACTTATTGGCGGTGGGGAGACCCAGTACTTC